The clone carrying this TCR beta chain was observed a single time. Its matching antigen is unknown. This record comes from a study of T cell responses to AZD1222 COVID-19 vaccine. Germline lookup yields CDR1 SGHDT and CDR2 YYEEEE. This CDR3 is 17 amino acids long. Trimming stripped 5 bases from V and 1 base from J, with 21 bases between. The study, taken as a whole, reports: Most donors were white British, females outnumbered males, and clonal diversity was possibly underestimated. Regions 160-218 and 743-854 dominated among vaccine-associated CD4 TCRs spanning spike.

Here immunoSEQ multiplex PCR was the method, and the copy in TCRdb shows in-frame clones only, minus some. This table has about 130,000 clones, around 84% appearing once. J is TRBJ1-2 and V is TRBV5-6; a possible D gene is TRBD1 (6 bases). The source material was peripheral blood, sampled on day 0 of AZD1222 vaccination. The sequence came from an adult in good health. CDR3 DNA sequence: TGTGCCAGCAGACCCCACCTCGGGACACGGAGTAACTATGGCTACACCTTC. Translated: CASRPHLGTRSNYGYTF.